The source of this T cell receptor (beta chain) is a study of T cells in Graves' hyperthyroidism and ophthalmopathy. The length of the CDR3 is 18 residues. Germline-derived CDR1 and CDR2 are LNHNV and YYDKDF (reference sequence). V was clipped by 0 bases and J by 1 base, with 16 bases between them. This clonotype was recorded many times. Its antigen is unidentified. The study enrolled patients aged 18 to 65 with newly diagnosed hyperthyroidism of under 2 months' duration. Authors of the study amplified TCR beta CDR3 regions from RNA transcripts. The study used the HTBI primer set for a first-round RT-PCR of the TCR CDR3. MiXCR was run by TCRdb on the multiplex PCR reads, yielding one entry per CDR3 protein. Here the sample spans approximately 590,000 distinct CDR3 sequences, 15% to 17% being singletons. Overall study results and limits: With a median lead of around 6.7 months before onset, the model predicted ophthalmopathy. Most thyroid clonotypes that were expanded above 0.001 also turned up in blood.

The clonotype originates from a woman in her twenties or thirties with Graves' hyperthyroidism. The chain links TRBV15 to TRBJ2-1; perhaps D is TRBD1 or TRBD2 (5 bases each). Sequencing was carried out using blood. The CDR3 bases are TGTGCCACCAGCAGAGATCTTTTGGGAGAGGGGTCCTACAATGAGCAGTTCTTC. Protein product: CATSRDLLGEGSYNEQFF.